The rows below give T cell receptor beta chains drawn from one sample of a study of blood T cell repertoires in COVID-19. The table came from immunoSEQ multiplex PCR; TCRdb's copy has only in-frame clones and leaves some out. This table has a few hundred thousand clones, over 75% appearing once. Sequencing was performed on PBMCs or T cells enriched from blood (not recorded which). The receptors stem from a woman in her 30s who had recovered from COVID-19. CDR3s include the opening cysteine and the closing phenylalanine or tryptophan. A D gene is named only where the DNA matches it firmly. Clone size appears in some rows only: once, few, many, or a class for an expanded clone.

NA	NA	TRBV28	TRBJ1-2	CASRAPYGYTF	TGTGCCAGCAGGGCTCCCTATGGCTACACCTTC
NA	NA	TRBV30	TRBJ2-3	CAWSVLTSTDTQYF	TGTGCCTGGAGTGTACTTACTAGCACAGATACGCAGTATTTT
TRBD2	NA	TRBV2	TRBJ2-5	CASTPPGLAPGTQYF	TGTGCCAGCACTCCGCCGGGACTAGCCCCCGGGACCCAGTACTTC
TRBD1	NA	TRBV10-2	TRBJ2-3	CASTHTGGSTDTQYF	TGCGCCAGCACCCACACAGGGGGGAGCACAGATACGCAGTATTTT
NA	NA	TRBV28	TRBJ1-1	CASSLIGRGDTEAFF	TGTGCCAGCAGTTTAATCGGCCGGGGGGACACTGAAGCTTTCTTT
TRBD1	NA	TRBV19	TRBJ1-1	CASSDWTGPDTEAFF	TGTGCCAGTAGTGACTGGACAGGGCCGGACACTGAAGCTTTCTTT
TRBD2	NA	TRBV28	TRBJ2-1	CASSKISGGTYNEQFF	TGTGCCAGCAGCAAAATTAGCGGGGGGACCTACAATGAGCAGTTCTTC
TRBD1	NA	TRBV15	TRBJ2-7	CATSVNRGSYEQYF	TGTGCCACCAGCGTAAACAGGGGTTCCTACGAGCAGTACTTC
NA	NA	TRBV4-1	TRBJ1-5	CASSQEDRMGQPQHF	TGCGCCAGCAGCCAAGAAGACCGGATGGGCCAGCCCCAGCATTTT
TRBD2	NA	TRBV18	TRBJ2-3	CASSPAGGPDTQYF	TGTGCCAGCTCACCCGCGGGGGGCCCAGATACGCAGTATTTT
TRBD2	NA	TRBV18	TRBJ2-3	CASSPWTSGTDTQYF	TGTGCCAGCTCACCGTGGACTAGCGGCACAGATACGCAGTATTTT
NA	NA	TRBV7-9	TRBJ2-5	CASSAREKETQYF	TGTGCCAGCAGCGCCCGGGAGAAAGAGACCCAGTACTTC
NA	NA	TRBV27	TRBJ2-7	CASSLSGAHEQYF	TGTGCCAGCAGTTTATCGGGGGCCCACGAGCAGTACTTC
NA	NA	TRBV11-3	TRBJ1-1	CASSLEANTEAFF	TGTGCCAGCAGCTTAGAAGCGAACACTGAAGCTTTCTTT
TRBD2	NA	TRBV6-4	TRBJ2-7	CASSDSGGAYEQYF	TGTGCCAGCAGTGACTCGGGAGGGGCCTACGAGCAGTACTTC
NA	NA	TRBV19	TRBJ1-6	CASSIGPSTGWGNSPLHF	TGTGCCAGTAGTATCGGTCCGTCGACAGGCTGGGGGAATTCACCCCTCCACTTT
TRBD2	NA	TRBV15	TRBJ2-1	CATSRVPAGDNEQFF	TGTGCCACCAGCAGAGTTCCAGCGGGGGATAATGAGCAGTTCTTC
NA	NA	TRBV28	TRBJ1-3	CASSPPGWGGNTIYF	TGTGCCAGCAGTCCACCAGGGTGGGGAGGAAACACCATATATTTT
NA	NA	TRBV21-1	TRBJ1-1	CASSKPQGANTEAFF	TGTGCCAGCAGCAAACCGCAGGGGGCAAACACTGAAGCTTTCTTT
NA	once	TRBV29-1	TRBJ2-2	CSVARVNTGELFF	TGCAGCGTTGCCAGGGTGAACACCGGGGAGCTGTTTTTT
NA	once	TRBV5-6	TRBJ2-5	CASRIGGWARETQYF	TGTGCCAGCAGAATTGGGGGGTGGGCAAGAGAGACCCAGTACTTC
NA	NA	TRBV14	TRBJ1-2	CASSQEQGTNYGYTF	TGTGCCAGCAGCCAAGAACAGGGAACCAACTATGGCTACACCTTC
NA	NA	TRBV11-3	TRBJ2-1	CASSPHMEFEQFF	TGTGCCAGCAGCCCTCATATGGAGTTTGAGCAGTTCTTC
NA	NA	TRBV11-2	TRBJ1-2	CASSLESENYGYTF	TGTGCCAGCAGCTTAGAGAGCGAGAACTATGGCTACACCTTC
NA	NA	TRBV5-1	TRBJ1-2	CASSLGQVQTNYGYTF	TGCGCCAGCAGCTTGGGACAGGTTCAGACTAACTATGGCTACACCTTC
TRBD1	NA	TRBV5-6	TRBJ1-5	CASSLQQGIRSNQPQHF	TGTGCCAGCAGCTTGCAACAGGGGATTCGTAGCAATCAGCCCCAGCATTTT
NA	NA	TRBV25-1	TRBJ2-2	CASSEFGIGGELFF	TGTGCCAGCAGTGAATTCGGGATCGGCGGGGAGCTGTTTTTT
TRBD1	NA	TRBV28	TRBJ1-5	CASSFAGGGQPQHF	TGTGCCAGCAGTTTTGCAGGGGGCGGTCAGCCCCAGCATTTT
TRBD1	NA	TRBV5-6	TRBJ1-3	CASSLGATGVLSGNTIYF	TGTGCCAGCAGCTTGGGTGCGACAGGGGTCCTCTCTGGAAACACCATATATTTT
TRBD1	NA	TRBV19	TRBJ2-7	CASSSGTGIYEQYF	TGTGCCAGTAGTAGCGGGACAGGGATCTACGAGCAGTACTTC
NA	NA	TRBV30	TRBJ1-1	CAWSVSVRNTEAFF	TGTGCCTGGAGTGTTAGTGTCCGGAACACTGAAGCTTTCTTT
NA	few	TRBV5-1	TRBJ2-2	CASSLNRGNTGELFF	TGCGCCAGCAGCTTGAATAGGGGGAACACCGGGGAGCTGTTTTTT
NA	NA	TRBV2	TRBJ2-5	CASRFRGLQETQYF	TGTGCCAGCAGATTCAGGGGACTACAAGAGACCCAGTACTTC
NA	NA	TRBV11-2	TRBJ1-2	CASSRGQNYGYTF	TGTGCCAGCAGCCGTGGACAGAACTATGGCTACACCTTC
NA	few	TRBV19	TRBJ1-5	CASSIFQAGNQPQHF	TGTGCCAGTAGTATTTTTCAGGCCGGCAATCAGCCCCAGCATTTT
NA	few	TRBV4-1	TRBJ1-6	CASSQDLDNPNSPLHF	TGCGCCAGCAGCCAAGATTTGGACAACCCGAATTCACCCCTCCACTTT
NA	NA	TRBV30	TRBJ1-2	CAWSIGEANYGYTF	TGTGCCTGGAGTATAGGAGAAGCTAACTATGGCTACACCTTC
TRBD1	NA	TRBV6-1	TRBJ1-2	CASSEMRNRGPYGYTF	TGTGCCAGCAGTGAAATGAGGAACAGGGGACCGTACGGCTACACCTTC
TRBD1	NA	TRBV28	TRBJ2-5	CASSTSGTVRETQYF	TGTGCCAGCAGTACCTCCGGGACAGTCCGAGAGACCCAGTACTTC
TRBD1	NA	TRBV18	TRBJ2-5	CASSPRTGQETQYF	TGTGCCAGCTCACCACGGACAGGGCAAGAGACCCAGTACTTC
TRBD1	NA	TRBV4-2	TRBJ1-6	CASSAPPTGPNSPLHF	TGTGCCAGCAGCGCGCCGCCGACAGGGCCTAATTCACCCCTCCACTTT